One and the same sample provided the 11 T cell receptor beta chains below, sequenced in a study of shared clonotypes between healthy human individuals. This table comes from immunoSEQ multiplex PCR, and its TCRdb copy is limited to in-frame clones, with some not included. Altogether nearly 1 million clones are present, 70% to 85% being singletons, with the ten largest covering around 1.4%. The specimen was memory CD4+ T cells sorted from blood. Subset described: CD45RA-negative fraction. The receptors originated from a man aged 18 to 35 in good health.

The chain combines TRBV11-1 with TRBJ2-5, with TRBD2 matching over 12 bases. CDR1 SGHAT and CDR2 FQDESV come from the germline V gene (reference sequence). Trimming cost V 5 bases and J 1 base; bases outside gene matches: 14. The CDR3 length is 19 residues. The CDR3 DNA sequence: TGTGCCAGCAGCGACCAACCACCGACTAGCGGGGGCTCCCAAGAGACCCAGTACTTC. This gives the protein CASSDQPPTSGGSQETQYF.

V and J are TRBV5-1 and TRBJ1-2; D unresolved. From germline, CDR1 is SGHRS and CDR2 YFSETQ. With 0 bases removed from V and 3 bases from J, the gap between germline ends came to 9 bases. CDR3 size: 14 residues. The DNA for the CDR3 is TGCGCCAGCAGCTTGGGGTCAGAACACTATGGCTACACCTTC. Translation: CASSLGSEHYGYTF.

The rearrangement links TRBV6-5 to TRBJ2-3; D is uncertain. The V gene's germline CDR1 is MNHEY and CDR2 SVGAGI. Trimming pared 6 bases from V and 0 bases from J, leaving 13 bases between. The CDR3 sequence is 15 residues long. Here the CDR3 reads CASRPTGTSTDTQYF. CDR3 coding DNA: TGTGCCAGCAGACCTACGGGCACTAGCACAGATACGCAGTATTTT.

The V call is TRBV5-6, the J call TRBJ2-3; D may correspond to TRBD1 or TRBD2 (6 bases each). The V gene's germline CDR1 is SGHDT and CDR2 YYEEEE. Trimming removed 4 bases at V and 3 bases at J, with 18 bases between. The CDR3 sequence is 16 residues long. The CDR3 sequence is CASSPLGGQGTDTQYF. CDR3 sequence (DNA): TGTGCCAGCAGCCCCCTAGGGGGGCAAGGGACAGATACGCAGTATTTT.

This clone was detected only once. This sequence joins TRBV19 and TRBJ1-4; 10 bases line up with TRBD1. V shed 6 bases and J 7 bases; nucleotides not matched to a gene: 11. Germline CDR1 and CDR2: LNHDA and SQIVND (reference sequence). The CDR3 length is 16 residues. The CDR3 loop reads CASSLGQGGQGEKLFF. DNA for the CDR3: TGTGCCAGTAGCCTCGGACAGGGGGGGCAAGGTGAAAAACTGTTTTTT.

This chain uses TRBV27 with TRBJ1-2, with 8 bases fitting TRBD1. With V trimmed by 5 bases and J by 8 bases, 13 bases remained unmatched. Germline V gives CDR1 MNHEY, CDR2 SMNVEV (reference sequence). This CDR3 has 15 amino acids. CDR3 nucleotides: TGTGCCAGCAGTAGGACACGGACAGGGTTTGACGGCTACACCTTC. This translates into CASSRTRTGFDGYTF.

With respect to this clone: It differs at one base from a far larger clone, so likely a read error. Distinct nucleotide sequences in the sample also encode this CDR3. The chain uses TRBV29-1 and TRBJ2-3, with TRBD2 identical over 9 bases. This CDR3 region has 16 residues. The germline V gene encodes CDR1 SQVTM and CDR2 ANQGSEA. Here the CDR3 reads CSVGAAAGGPADTQYF. The CDR3 DNA is TGTAGCGTTGGAGCCGCGGCGGGAGGGCCGGCAGATACGCAGTATTTT.

V gene TRBV7-2 combines with J gene TRBJ2-6; the D is unclear. Trimming cost V 0 bases and J 0 bases, with 18 bases left between them. The CDR3 sequence is 20 residues long. Germline V CDR1 and CDR2: SGHTA, FQGNSA. CDR3 DNA: TGTGCCAGCAGCTTAGCGGCGGTGAAGAGCAGGAACTCTGGGGCCAACGTCCTGACTTTC. This translates into CASSLAAVKSRNSGANVLTF.

Comments on this clone: Other DNA sequences in the same sample also yield this CDR3. The chain uses TRBV9 and TRBJ1-4, with unresolved D. Germline assignment: CDR1 SGDLS and CDR2 YYNGEE. V lost 0 bases and J 0 bases, leaving 3 bases between the germline ends. The length of the CDR3 is 14 residues. CDR3 amino acids: CASSVGPTNEKLFF. CDR3 in DNA: TGTGCCAGCAGCGTAGGGCCAACTAATGAAAAACTGTTTTTT.

The CDR3 DNA reads as TGTGCCAGCAACGGACGTTCCCATGAAAAACTGTTTTTT. It specifies CASNGRSHEKLFF. V usage is TRBV7-9 and J usage is TRBJ1-4; no clear D. V was trimmed by 7 bases and J by 6 bases, leaving 12 bases between them. The germline V gene encodes CDR1 SEHNR and CDR2 FQNEAQ (reference sequence). This CDR3 has 13 amino acids.

This clone was observed a few times. The chain combines TRBV6-6 with TRBJ2-7; D possibly matches TRBD1 or TRBD2 (5 bases each). This CDR3 has 15 residues. Trimming removed 2 bases from V and 2 bases from J, with 13 bases in between. Germline CDR1 is MNHNY and CDR2 is SVGAGI (reference sequence). CDR3 nucleotides: TGTGCCAGCAGTTACGGGGGTCTAGGGCCCTACGAGCAGTACTTC. Translation: CASSYGGLGPYEQYF.